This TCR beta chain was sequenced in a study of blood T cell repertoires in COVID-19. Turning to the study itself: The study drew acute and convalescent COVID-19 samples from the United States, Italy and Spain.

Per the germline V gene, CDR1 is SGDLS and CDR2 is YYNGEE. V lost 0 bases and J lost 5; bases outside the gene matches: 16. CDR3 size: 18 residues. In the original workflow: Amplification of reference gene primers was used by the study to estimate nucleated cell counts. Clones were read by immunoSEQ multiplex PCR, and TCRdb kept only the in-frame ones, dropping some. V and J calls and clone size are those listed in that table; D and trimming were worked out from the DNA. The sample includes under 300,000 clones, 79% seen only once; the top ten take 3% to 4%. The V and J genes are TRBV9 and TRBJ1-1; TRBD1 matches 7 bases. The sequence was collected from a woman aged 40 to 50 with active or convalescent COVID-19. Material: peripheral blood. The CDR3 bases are TGTGCCAGCAGCGTAGGTATCGACAGGGTCGTTGTAGGTACTGAAGCTTTCTTT. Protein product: CASSVGIDRVVVGTEAFF.